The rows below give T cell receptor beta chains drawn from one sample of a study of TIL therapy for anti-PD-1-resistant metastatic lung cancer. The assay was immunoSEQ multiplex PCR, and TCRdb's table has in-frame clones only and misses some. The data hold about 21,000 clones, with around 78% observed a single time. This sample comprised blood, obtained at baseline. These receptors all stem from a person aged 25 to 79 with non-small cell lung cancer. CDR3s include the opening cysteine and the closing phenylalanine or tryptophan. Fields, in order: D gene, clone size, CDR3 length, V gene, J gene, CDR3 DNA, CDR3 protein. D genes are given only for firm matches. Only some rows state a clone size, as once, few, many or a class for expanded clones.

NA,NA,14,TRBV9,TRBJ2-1,TGTGCCAGCAGCATCCGAGACAGGAATGATGAGCAGTTCTTC,CASSIRDRNDEQFF
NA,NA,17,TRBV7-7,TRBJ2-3,TGTGCCAGCAGCGCAGAACCAAGGGGAACCACCACAGATACGCAGTATTTT,CASSAEPRGTTTDTQYF
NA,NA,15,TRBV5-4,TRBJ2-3,TGTGCCAGCAGCTCCCCAGGCTCGCGCACAGATACGCAGTATTTT,CASSSPGSRTDTQYF
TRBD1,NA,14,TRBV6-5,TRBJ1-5,TGTGCCAGCAGTACTGGACAGGGAAATCAGCCCCAGCATTTT,CASSTGQGNQPQHF
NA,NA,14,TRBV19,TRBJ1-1,TGTGCCAGTAGTCTACGGGGGGGAAACACTGAAGCTTTCTTT,CASSLRGGNTEAFF
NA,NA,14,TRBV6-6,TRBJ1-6,TGTGCCAGCAGAACCGGGGTAGATAATTCACCCCTCCACTTT,CASRTGVDNSPLHF
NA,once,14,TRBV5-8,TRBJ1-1,TGTGCCAGCAGCTTTGGGCGGATGAACACTGAAGCTTTCTTT,CASSFGRMNTEAFF
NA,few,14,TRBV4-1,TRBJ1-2,TGCGCCAGCAGCCAAGTGGGACAAACGGGGGGCTACACCTTC,CASSQVGQTGGYTF
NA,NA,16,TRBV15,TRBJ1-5,TGTGCCACCAGCAGAGATGGAGGGGCCCCCAATCAGCCCCAGCATTTT,CATSRDGGAPNQPQHF
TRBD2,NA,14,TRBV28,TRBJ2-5,TGTGCCAGCATCCTGGGGACTAGAAAGGAGACCCAGTACTTC,CASILGTRKETQYF
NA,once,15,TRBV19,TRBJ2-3,TGTGCCAGTAGTATTGGTAACGGACACACAGATACGCAGTATTTT,CASSIGNGHTDTQYF
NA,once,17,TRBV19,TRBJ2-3,TGTGCCAGTAGTAGCCGACCAGGTGTTGTTCTAGGAGATACGCAGTATTTT,CASSSRPGVVLGDTQYF
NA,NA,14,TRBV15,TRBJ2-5,TGTGCCACCAGCAGAGACGGGGGCGCGGAGACCCAGTACTTC,CATSRDGGAETQYF
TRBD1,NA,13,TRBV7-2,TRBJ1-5,TGTGCCAGCAGCTTAATGACAGGGCAGCCCCAGCATTTT,CASSLMTGQPQHF
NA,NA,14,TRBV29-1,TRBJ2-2,TGCAGCGTTAGTCGGGCCTCGAACACCGGGGAGCTGTTTTTT,CSVSRASNTGELFF
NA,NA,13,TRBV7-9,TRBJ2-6,TGTGCCAGCAGCCACTCTGGGGCCAACGTCCTGACTTTC,CASSHSGANVLTF
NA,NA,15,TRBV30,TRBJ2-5,TGTGCCTGGAGTGGACAGAGTCAGCTCCAAGAGACCCAGTACTTC,CAWSGQSQLQETQYF
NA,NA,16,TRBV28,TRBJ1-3,TGTGCCAGCAGTTTATTGAGGACATTAAAGGGGGACACCATATATTTT,CASSLLRTLKGDTIYF
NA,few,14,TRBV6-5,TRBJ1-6,TGTGCCAGCAGTTATGGGTCCCCAGGTTCACCCCTCCACTTT,CASSYGSPGSPLHF
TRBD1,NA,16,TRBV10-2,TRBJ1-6,TGCGCCAGCAGTTGGGACAGCAGACGTAGTAATTCACCCCTCCACTTT,CASSWDSRRSNSPLHF
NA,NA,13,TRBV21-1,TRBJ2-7,TGTGCCAGCAGTGAAGCGCTTCGTCGGGAGCAGTACTTC,CASSEALRREQYF
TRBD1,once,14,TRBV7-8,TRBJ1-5,TGTGCCAGCAGCACCCAGGGGGCTAAGCAGCCCCAGCATTTT,CASSTQGAKQPQHF